This T cell receptor (beta chain) is drawn from a study of T cells in Graves' hyperthyroidism and ophthalmopathy. The study, taken as a whole, reports: The majority of expanded thyroid clonotypes above 0.001 also appeared in blood. Patients with ophthalmopathy were separated from those with stable hyperthyroidism by a 13 V-J model. The model anticipated ophthalmopathy a median around six months pre-onset.

This clonotype showed up many times. No antigen is known for it. Hyperthyroidism, newly diagnosed and lasting under 2 months, affected patients aged 18 to 65. The V gene's germline CDR1 is LGHDT and CDR2 YNNKEL (reference sequence). V gave up 1 base and J gave up 3 bases, with 13 bases separating them. The CDR3 spans 16 residues. TCR beta CDR3 region amplification was performed from RNA transcripts. A first-round RT-PCR of the TCR CDR3 used the HTBI primer set. TCRdb re-called the multiplex PCR reads with MiXCR, one entry per CDR3 protein. The sample lists 460,000 or so distinct CDR3 sequences; 14% were seen once.

The sequenced sample consisted of blood. The J gene is TRBJ1-5, the V gene TRBV3-1, with D tentatively TRBD1 (5 bases). This clonotype was obtained from a woman under 30 with Graves' hyperthyroidism. This chain's CDR3 is CASSQGPDRPNQPQHF. The CDR3 DNA reads TGTGCCAGCAGCCAAGGCCCCGACAGACCCAATCAGCCCCAGCATTTT. The full variable domain, rest sourced from reference TRBV3-1 and TRBJ1-5, is DTAVSQTPKYLVTQMGNDKSIKCEQNLGHDTMYWYKQDSKKFLKIMFSYNNKELIINETVPNRFSPKSPDKAHLNLHINSLELGDSAVYFCASSQGPDRPNQPQHFGDGTRLSIL.